This record concerns one T cell receptor beta chain sequence. Its target is not known. Prior to sequencing, the ViraFEST assay stimulated PBMC with viral peptide pools, which expanded the antigen-specific CD4+ T cells. The authors isolated CD4+ T cells after around 9 days of culture. Documented for the person is a PCR-confirmed SARS-CoV-2 infection occurring between March and December 2020. This record belongs to a study of vaccination effects on CD4 cells after COVID-19. The assay was immunoSEQ multiplex PCR, and TCRdb's table has in-frame clones only and misses some. The sample lists about 45,000 clones; around 74% were seen once. The source material was CD4+ T cells from PBMCs cultured with a peptide pool, sampled before COVID-19 vaccination. This receptor was taken from a human donor who had a prior SARS-CoV-2 infection.

The CDR3 here is CASSPLSASWNTGELFF. The CDR3 DNA reads as TGTGCCAGCTCACCACTTTCAGCCTCATGGAACACCGGGGAGCTGTTTTTT. The chain is built from TRBV18 and TRBJ2-2; D is ambiguous. The germline V and J ends were trimmed by 1 base and 1 base, with 13 bases remaining between them. This CDR3 has 17 residues. Germline V gene lookup returns CDR1 KGHSH and CDR2 LQKENI.